The clone carrying this T cell receptor (beta chain) was seen more than once but under ten times. This specimen belongs to a study of CD8 T cells in ankylosing spondylitis. Per germline, CDR1 DFQATT and CDR2 SNEGSKA (reference sequence). The CDR3 runs to 12 residues. With 8 bases removed from V and 2 bases from J, the gap between germline ends came to 12 bases. TCRdb reprocessed the 5' RACE reads with MiXCR, giving one entry per CDR3 protein. This sample has about 240,000 distinct CDR3 sequences, with about 10% found just once. The chain recombines TRBV20-1 with TRBJ2-5; D not certain. Sequenced material: blood, either unsorted or a sorted T cell fraction (not recorded which). This TCR was recovered from a male donor with ankylosing spondylitis or in good health (not recorded which). CDR3 nucleotide sequence: TGCAGTACCTCTGGGCAGCAAGAGACCCAGTACTTC. This sequence encodes CSTSGQQETQYF.